This record covers a single T cell receptor beta chain. Its antigen is as yet unknown. The sample comes from a study of PD-1 blockade in mismatch repair-deficient tumors. Study summary: Patients had approximately 11 mismatch repair-deficient cancer types, all previously treated and progressing.

V lost 4 bases to trimming and J lost 11 bases, with 12 bases between them. The CDR3 contains 12 residues. The germline CDR1 and CDR2 sequences are MDHEN and SYDVKM. Regarding the study as a whole: Tumor-resident clones, often absent from pretreatment blood, expanded after pembrolizumab and then contracted.

TCR sequencing covered three patients who responded to pembrolizumab. Assay used: immunoSEQ multiplex PCR; TCRdb lists only in-frame clones, some missing. The sample holds over 60,000 clones, about 91% seen once. This rearrangement joins TRBV28 to TRBJ1-5; D is undetermined. This receptor was obtained from an adult with mismatch repair-deficient cancer. Sequenced here: peripheral blood, sampled 52 weeks after starting pembrolizumab. The DNA of the CDR3 is TGTGCCAGCAGTTCCGGAGTTTTTACCCAGCATTTT. It yields the protein CASSSGVFTQHF.